This is a list of T cell receptor beta chains from one sample in a study of T cell repertoires in cytomegalovirus infection. TCRdb re-derived calls from the reads in MiXCR, one entry per CDR3 protein. This table has approximately 73,000 distinct CDR3 sequences, 35% to 50% appearing once. No antigen has been assigned to these receptors. This material consisted of CD8+ T cells from cultured PBMCs, taken from culture after CMV antigen stimulation. The source is a human donor in good health (CMV status not recorded). Some clones in this sample may be carry-over from other donors' samples. The CDR3 runs from the conserved cysteine through the conserved F or W. The D gene is left open where the match is weak. Size is stated for part of the rows, as once, few or many counts, or as a class when the clone is expanded.

d_call,j_call,v_call,clone_size,cdr3_aa,cdr3_nt
.,TRBJ2-1,TRBV19,.,CASGWGAGNEQFF,TGTGCCTCCGGGTGGGGGGCCGGCAATGAGCAGTTCTTC
.,TRBJ1-1,TRBV4-1,few,CASSRDRPNTEAFF,TGCGCCAGCAGCCGAGACAGACCCAACACTGAAGCTTTCTTT
.,TRBJ1-4,TRBV7-9,.,CASSLFVHLNGSTNEKLFF,TGTGCCAGCAGCTTATTTGTCCATCTCAACGGTTCAACTAATGAAAAACTGTTTTTT
TRBD2,TRBJ2-5,TRBV7-6,.,CASSLGGLAGGQYQETQYF,TGTGCTAGCAGCCTAGGGGGGCTAGCGGGGGGCCAGTACCAAGAGACCCAGTACTTT
.,TRBJ1-1,TRBV4-1,.,CASSQDSQVEAFF,TGCGCCAGCAGCCAAGATTCGCAGGTTGAAGCTTTCTTT
.,TRBJ1-1,TRBV28,once,CASSPLRTEAFF,TGTGCCAGCAGTCCTCTTCGGACTGAAGCTTTCTTT
TRBD2,TRBJ2-1,TRBV12-3/TRBV12-4,many,CASTLPGLRNEQFF,TGTGCCAGCACCCTCCCGGGACTAAGAAATGAGCAGTTCTTC
.,TRBJ2-7,TRBV20-1,.,CSAREGEQYF,TGCAGTGCTAGAGAAGGGGAGCAGTACTTC
.,TRBJ2-4,TRBV7-2,.,CASSLLPENIQYF,TGTGCCAGCAGCTTACTCCCCGAGAACATTCAGTACTTC
.,TRBJ2-7,TRBV5-6,.,CASSLGPSSYEQYF,TGTGCCAGCAGCTTGGGGCCCAGCAGCTACGAGCAGTACTTC
.,TRBJ1-2,TRBV27,once,CASSSPTGYGYTF,TGTGCCAGCAGTTCCCCGACGGGCTATGGCTACACCTTC
.,TRBJ1-1,TRBV7-2,.,CASSLEWRRMNTEAFF,TGTGCCAGCAGCTTAGAGTGGCGGCGAATGAACACTGAAGCTTTCTTT
.,TRBJ2-3,TRBV7-2,few,CASSLEVPGTDTQYF,TGTGCCAGCAGCTTAGAGGTGCCAGGCACAGATACGCAGTATTTT
.,TRBJ1-1,TRBV7-9,.,CASRGQNTEAFF,TGTGCCAGCAGGGGACAGAACACTGAAGCTTTCTTT
TRBD1,TRBJ1-5,TRBV19,.,CASQDRGPSMGNQPQHF,TGTGCCAGTCAGGACAGGGGACCGTCTATGGGCAATCAGCCCCAGCATTTT
.,TRBJ1-5,TRBV27,.,CASNQPGSNQPQHF,TGTGCCAGCAATCAGCCTGGGAGCAATCAGCCCCAGCATTTT
.,TRBJ2-7,TRBV4-1,.,CASSQGELDYEQYF,TGCGCCAGCAGCCAAGGGGAACTAGACTACGAGCAGTACTTC
.,TRBJ1-2,TRBV7-6,.,CASSPQGYYGYTF,TGTGCCAGCAGCCCACAGGGATACTATGGCTACACCTTC
TRBD1,TRBJ1-5,TRBV27,few,CASSAGTGGNQPQHF,TGTGCCAGCAGTGCCGGGACAGGGGGAAATCAGCCCCAGCATTTT
.,TRBJ1-3,TRBV10-3,.,CAIKRQGSPDSGNTIYF,TGTGCCATCAAAAGGCAGGGCTCCCCTGACTCTGGAAACACCATATATTTT
TRBD1,TRBJ2-7,TRBV5-6,.,CASSLRNRDRRDEQYF,TGTGCCAGCAGCTTGCGTAACCGGGACAGGAGGGACGAGCAGTACTTC
.,TRBJ2-3,TRBV7-6,.,CASSSGTQVGTDTQYF,TGTGCCAGCAGCTCAGGGACCCAGGTGGGCACAGATACGCAGTATTTT
.,TRBJ1-1,TRBV7-9,.,CASSSTRIQGRKVDTEAFF,TGTGCCAGCAGCTCAACTAGAATACAGGGTCGCAAGGTGGACACTGAAGCTTTCTTT
TRBD1,TRBJ1-5,TRBV4-1,.,CASSQGDRRYSNQPQHF,TGCGCCAGCAGCCAAGGGGACAGGCGATATAGCAATCAGCCCCAGCATTTT
TRBD1,TRBJ1-5,TRBV19,.,CASSKQGAGNQPQHF,TGTGCCAGTAGTAAACAGGGGGCAGGCAATCAGCCCCAGCATTTT
TRBD1,TRBJ2-7,TRBV7-2,many,CASSPGTGGIFYEQYF,TGTGCCAGCAGCCCTGGGACAGGAGGGATATTCTACGAGCAGTACTTC
.,TRBJ1-2,TRBV11-3,.,CASSLDPPGQCYGYTF,TGTGCCAGCAGCTTAGATCCCCCCGGGCAGTGCTATGGCTACACCTTC
.,TRBJ2-7,TRBV2,few,CASSHRDEQYF,TGTGCCAGCAGCCACAGGGACGAGCAGTACTTC
.,TRBJ1-3,TRBV7-9,.,CASSSTGESGGNTIYF,TGTGCCAGCAGCTCCACCGGGGAGTCAGGGGGAAACACCATATATTTT
TRBD2,TRBJ2-2,TRBV27,.,CASSPFIAGGNTGELFF,TGTGCCAGCAGTCCTTTCATAGCGGGGGGGAACACCGGGGAGCTGTTTTTT
TRBD1,TRBJ2-1,TRBV27,.,CASSPGTGGRNEQFF,TGTGCCAGCAGTCCCGGGACAGGGGGCCGTAATGAGCAGTTCTTC
TRBD1,TRBJ2-7,TRBV24-1,few,CATSDRRGTIHEQYF,TGTGCCACCAGTGACCGCAGGGGGACCATCCACGAGCAGTACTTC
.,TRBJ1-6,TRBV28,.,CASTLGGPSPLHF,TGTGCCAGCACTCTGGGGGGGCCCTCACCCCTCCACTTT
.,TRBJ1-2,TRBV25-1,.,CASSEYFAGPNYGYTF,TGTGCCAGCAGTGAATATTTCGCAGGGCCTAACTATGGCTACACCTTC
.,TRBJ2-2,TRBV6-2/TRBV6-3,.,CASSSPILGGRTTGELFF,TGTGCCAGCAGTTCGCCAATTCTGGGGGGCAGGACTACCGGGGAGCTGTTTTTT
.,TRBJ2-3,TRBV7-3,.,CASSLGAATKDTQYF,TGTGCCAGCAGCTTAGGGGCGGCGACGAAAGATACGCAGTATTTT
.,TRBJ2-3,TRBV7-2,.,CASSILKGTDTQYF,TGTGCCAGCAGCATATTAAAGGGCACAGATACGCAGTATTTT
.,TRBJ1-2,TRBV7-9,.,CASSIYVDRELGYTF,TGTGCCAGCAGTATTTATGTTGACCGCGAGCTAGGCTACACCTTC
TRBD1,TRBJ2-3,TRBV12-3/TRBV12-4,few,CASSFQGDGTNTQYF,TGTGCCAGCAGTTTTCAGGGGGATGGAACTAATACGCAGTATTTT
.,TRBJ1-6,TRBV27,.,CASSSMPSSYNSPLHF,TGTGCCAGCAGTTCGATGCCGAGCTCCTATAATTCACCCCTCCACTTT
TRBD1,TRBJ2-7,TRBV6-5,few,CASSDRDRTYEQYF,TGTGCCAGCAGCGACCGGGACAGGACCTACGAGCAGTACTTC
TRBD1,TRBJ1-1,TRBV6-2/TRBV6-3,once,CASSPSWTGFNTEAFF,TGTGCCAGCAGCCCTTCCTGGACAGGCTTCAACACTGAAGCTTTCTTT
TRBD2,TRBJ2-5,TRBV5-1,.,CASSRGLAGGPDQETQYF,TGCGCCAGCAGCCGGGGACTAGCGGGGGGGCCCGACCAAGAGACCCAGTACTTC
.,TRBJ1-3,TRBV15,.,CATSRAGLVSGNTIYF,TGTGCCACCAGCAGAGCTGGCCTAGTCTCTGGAAACACCATATATTTT
.,TRBJ1-2,TRBV4-3,few,CASSQVHTASGGYDYGYTF,TGCGCCAGCAGCCAAGTCCACACAGCGAGCGGGGGTTATGACTATGGCTACACCTTC